This section outlines one TCR beta chain sequence together with its context. These data come from a study of blood T cell repertoires in COVID-19. Study-level information: Some COVID-19 samples were acute and others convalescent; all came from the United States, Italy and Spain. From T cells, B-cell-depleted T cells, or PBMCs came the material, which was cDNA or gDNA.

Germline lookup yields CDR1 MRHNA and CDR2 SNTAGT. This CDR3 is 15 amino acids long. V dropped 5 bases and J dropped 4; count of bases not matched to a gene: 3. Authors' methods: Amplification from reference gene primers served as the basis for estimated nucleated cell counts. Profiling relied on immunoSEQ multiplex PCR, and the TCRdb table lists in-frame clones only, not all of them. The V and J calls and the clone size are those of that table, but D and trimming were determined from the DNA. This table has about 80,000 clones, 80% to 85% appearing once. This clonotype originated in a human donor in a cohort sampled during active COVID-19. The chain links TRBV6-4 to TRBJ2-1, with TRBD2 matching 12 bases. The sequencing input was peripheral blood. The CDR3 loop is CASSNLAGGYNEQFF. CDR3 coding DNA: TGTGCCAGCAGTAACCTAGCGGGGGGGTACAATGAGCAGTTCTTC.